The clone carrying this TCR beta chain was recorded at least ten times. Its antigen is as yet unknown. TCRdb analysed the reads with MiXCR anew, one entry per CDR3 protein. The sample contains some 300,000 distinct CDR3 sequences, 15% to 20% of which appear only once. Germline loops: CDR1 MNHNY, CDR2 SVGAGI (reference sequence). The CDR3 loop spans 15 amino acids. V lost 2 bases and J 6 bases, leaving 14 bases between the germline ends. The data stem from a study of T cell repertoires in cytomegalovirus infection. Across the study: Matching HLA type, along with CMV infection, was indicated by public TCR beta signatures. Overall study findings and caveats: In two of eight donors, the top clonotype was HLA-C-restricted CMV-specific. Summed frequency of public TCR beta families distinguished CMV carriers with the relevant HLA.

Sequenced sample: PBMCs. V is TRBV6-6 and J is TRBJ1-5, with D possibly TRBD1 on 5 matching bases. This receptor was taken from a human donor in good health (CMV status not recorded). Some clones in this sample may be carry-over from other donors' samples. As DNA, the CDR3 is TGTGCCAGCAGTTACGAGGGACCACGGAGTCAGCCCCAGCATTTT. Encoded protein: CASSYEGPRSQPQHF.